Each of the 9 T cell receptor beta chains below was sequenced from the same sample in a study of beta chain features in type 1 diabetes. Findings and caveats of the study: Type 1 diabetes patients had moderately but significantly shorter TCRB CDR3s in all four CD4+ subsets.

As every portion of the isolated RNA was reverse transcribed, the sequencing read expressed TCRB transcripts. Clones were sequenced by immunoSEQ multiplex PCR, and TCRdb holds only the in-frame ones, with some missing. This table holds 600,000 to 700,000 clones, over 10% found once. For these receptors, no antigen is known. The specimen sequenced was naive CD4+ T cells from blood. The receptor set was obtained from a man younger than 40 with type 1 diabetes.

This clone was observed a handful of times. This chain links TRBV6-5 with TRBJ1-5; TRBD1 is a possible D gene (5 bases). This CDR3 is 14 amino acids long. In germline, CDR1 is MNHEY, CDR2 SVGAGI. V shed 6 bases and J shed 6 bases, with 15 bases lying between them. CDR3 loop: CASSPDFRGQPQHF. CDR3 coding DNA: TGTGCCAGCAGCCCGGATTTTAGGGGTCAGCCCCAGCATTTT.

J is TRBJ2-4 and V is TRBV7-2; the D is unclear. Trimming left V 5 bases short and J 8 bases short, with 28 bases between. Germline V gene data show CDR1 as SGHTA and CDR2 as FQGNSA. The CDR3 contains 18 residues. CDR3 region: CASSPMTGRQSRHDIQYF. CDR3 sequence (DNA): TGTGCCAGCAGCCCCATGACCGGCAGGCAGTCGAGGCACGACATTCAGTACTTC. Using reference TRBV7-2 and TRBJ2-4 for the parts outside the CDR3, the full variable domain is GAGVSQSPSNKVTEKGKDVELRCDPISGHTALYWYRQSLGQGLEFLIYFQGNSAPDKSGLPSDRFSAERTGGSVSTLTIQRTQQEDSAVYLCASSPMTGRQSRHDIQYFGAGTRLSVL.

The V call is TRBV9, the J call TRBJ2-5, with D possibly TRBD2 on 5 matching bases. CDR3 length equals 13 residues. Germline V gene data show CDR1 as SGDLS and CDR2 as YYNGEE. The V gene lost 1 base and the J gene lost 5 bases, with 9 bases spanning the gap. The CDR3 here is CASSVLAGETQYF. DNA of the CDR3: TGTGCCAGCAGCGTACTAGCCGGTGAGACCCAGTACTTC.

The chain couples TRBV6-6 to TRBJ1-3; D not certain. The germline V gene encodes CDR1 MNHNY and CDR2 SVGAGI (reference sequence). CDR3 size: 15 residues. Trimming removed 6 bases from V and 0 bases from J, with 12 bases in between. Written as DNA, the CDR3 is TGTGCCAGCAGCTCTCAACAGAGCTCTGGAAACACCATATATTTT. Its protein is CASSSQQSSGNTIYF.

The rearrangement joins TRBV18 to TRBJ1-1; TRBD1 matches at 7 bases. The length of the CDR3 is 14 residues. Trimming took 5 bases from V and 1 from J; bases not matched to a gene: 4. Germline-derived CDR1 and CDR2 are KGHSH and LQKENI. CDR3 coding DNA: TGTGCCAGCTCAGACCGGGACAGGAACACTGAAGCTTTCTTT. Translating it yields CASSDRDRNTEAFF.

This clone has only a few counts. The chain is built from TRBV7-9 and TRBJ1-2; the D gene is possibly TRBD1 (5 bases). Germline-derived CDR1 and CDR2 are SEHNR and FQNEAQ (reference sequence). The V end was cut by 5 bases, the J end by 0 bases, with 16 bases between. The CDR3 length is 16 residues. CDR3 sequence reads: CASSPGTPIANYGYTF. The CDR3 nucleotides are TGTGCCAGCAGCCCTGGGACGCCGATTGCTAACTATGGCTACACCTTC.

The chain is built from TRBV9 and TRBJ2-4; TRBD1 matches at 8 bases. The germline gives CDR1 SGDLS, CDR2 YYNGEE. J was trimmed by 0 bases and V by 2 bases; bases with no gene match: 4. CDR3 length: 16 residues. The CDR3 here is CASSVEDRGAKNIQYF. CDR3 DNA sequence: TGTGCCAGCAGCGTGGAAGACAGGGGAGCCAAAAACATTCAGTACTTC. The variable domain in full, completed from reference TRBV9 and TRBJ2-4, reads DSGVTQTPKHLITATGQRVTLRCSPRSGDLSVYWYQQSLDQGLQFLIQYYNGEERAKGNILERFSAQQFPDLHSELNLSSLELGDSALYFCASSVEDRGAKNIQYFGAGTRLSVL.

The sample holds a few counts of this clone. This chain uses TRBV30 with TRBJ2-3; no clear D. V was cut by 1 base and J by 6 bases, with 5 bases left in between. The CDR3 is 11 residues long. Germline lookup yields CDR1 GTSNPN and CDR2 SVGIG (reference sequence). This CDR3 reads CAWSEVDTQYF. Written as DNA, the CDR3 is TGTGCCTGGAGTGAGGTTGATACGCAGTATTTT. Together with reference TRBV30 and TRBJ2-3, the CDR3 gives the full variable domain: SQTIHQWPATLVQPVGSPLSLECTVEGTSNPNLYWYRQAAGRGLQLLFYSVGIGQISSEVPQNLSASRPQDRQFILSSKKLLLSDSGFYLCAWSEVDTQYFGPGTRLTVL.

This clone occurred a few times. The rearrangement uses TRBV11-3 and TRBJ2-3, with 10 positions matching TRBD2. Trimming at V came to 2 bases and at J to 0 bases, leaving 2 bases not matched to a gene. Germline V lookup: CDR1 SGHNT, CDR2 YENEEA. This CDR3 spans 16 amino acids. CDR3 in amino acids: CASSLSLAGSTDTQYF. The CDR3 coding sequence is TGTGCCAGCAGCTTATCACTAGCGGGGAGCACAGATACGCAGTATTTT. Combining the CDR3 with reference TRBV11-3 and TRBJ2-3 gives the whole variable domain EAGVVQSPRYKIIEKKQPVAFWCNPISGHNTLYWYLQNLGQGPELLIRYENEEAVDDSQLPKDRFSAERLKGVDSTLKIQPAELGDSAVYLCASSLSLAGSTDTQYFGPGTRLTVL.